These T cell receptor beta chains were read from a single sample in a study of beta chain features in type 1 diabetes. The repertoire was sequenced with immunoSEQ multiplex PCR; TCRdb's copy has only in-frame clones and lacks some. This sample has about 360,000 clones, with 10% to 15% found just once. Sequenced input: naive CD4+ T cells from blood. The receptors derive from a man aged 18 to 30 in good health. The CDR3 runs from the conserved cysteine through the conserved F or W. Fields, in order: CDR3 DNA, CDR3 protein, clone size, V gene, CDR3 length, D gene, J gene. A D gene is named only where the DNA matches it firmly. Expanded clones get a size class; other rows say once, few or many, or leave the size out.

CDR3nt: TGTGCCAGCAGTGGGGACAGTGTCTACGAGCAGTACTTC; CDR3aa: CASSGDSVYEQYF; abundance: few; v_gene: TRBV6-5; len: 13; d_gene: TRBD1; j_gene: TRBJ2-7
CDR3nt: TGTGCCAGCAGCCTACACTCCACAGGGAGGGGAGGGGAGCTGTTTTTT; CDR3aa: CASSLHSTGRGGELFF; abundance: few; v_gene: TRBV7-3; len: 16; d_gene: .; j_gene: TRBJ2-2
CDR3nt: TGTGCCAGCAGTTACTCTTGGCGAGGAACTGAAGCTTTCTTT; CDR3aa: CASSYSWRGTEAFF; abundance: .; v_gene: TRBV6-5; len: 14; d_gene: .; j_gene: TRBJ1-1
CDR3nt: TGCAGCGTTGAACAGTCCACAGATACGCAGTATTTT; CDR3aa: CSVEQSTDTQYF; abundance: few; v_gene: TRBV29-1; len: 12; d_gene: .; j_gene: TRBJ2-3
CDR3nt: TGTGCCAGCTCACCACCGGGAGTTGGAACCGGGGAGCTGTTTTTT; CDR3aa: CASSPPGVGTGELFF; abundance: few; v_gene: TRBV18; len: 15; d_gene: .; j_gene: TRBJ2-2
CDR3nt: TGTGCCAGCAGTTACTCTTGGGGGGGATCCGGGGAGCTGTTTTTT; CDR3aa: CASSYSWGGSGELFF; abundance: .; v_gene: TRBV6-5; len: 15; d_gene: TRBD2; j_gene: TRBJ2-2
CDR3nt: TGTGCCACCAGCAGAGCCCCGAGGCTGAACACTGAAGCTTTCTTT; CDR3aa: CATSRAPRLNTEAFF; abundance: few; v_gene: TRBV15; len: 15; d_gene: .; j_gene: TRBJ1-1
CDR3nt: TGTGCCAGCAGCGTAGACGTAGGGACTCACTCCTACGAGCAGTACTTC; CDR3aa: CASSVDVGTHSYEQYF; abundance: .; v_gene: TRBV9; len: 16; d_gene: .; j_gene: TRBJ2-7
CDR3nt: TGTGCCATCAGCGCCGGGACAGGACCTTTATTAGAAGCTTTCTTT; CDR3aa: CAISAGTGPLLEAFF; abundance: .; v_gene: TRBV10-3; len: 15; d_gene: TRBD1; j_gene: TRBJ1-1
CDR3nt: TGTGCCAGTCTCGATCAGGGGCTACGGAACACTGAAGCTTTCTTT; CDR3aa: CASLDQGLRNTEAFF; abundance: .; v_gene: TRBV19; len: 15; d_gene: .; j_gene: TRBJ1-1
CDR3nt: TGCGCCAGCAGCGAGGACAGGGCTTACCACGAGCAGTACTTC; CDR3aa: CASSEDRAYHEQYF; abundance: few; v_gene: TRBV5-1; len: 14; d_gene: TRBD1; j_gene: TRBJ2-7
CDR3nt: TGTGCCAGCGATCCCAGGGGACCGCTTCAAGAGACCCAGTACTTC; CDR3aa: CASDPRGPLQETQYF; abundance: .; v_gene: TRBV28; len: 15; d_gene: .; j_gene: TRBJ2-5
CDR3nt: TGCGCCAGCAGCCATGACCAGGGTGGCAATCAGCCCCAGCATTTT; CDR3aa: CASSHDQGGNQPQHF; abundance: few; v_gene: TRBV4-3; len: 15; d_gene: .; j_gene: TRBJ1-5
CDR3nt: TGTGCCTGGAGTGTGACAGTAGGTCAAGAGACCCAGTACTTC; CDR3aa: CAWSVTVGQETQYF; abundance: .; v_gene: TRBV30; len: 14; d_gene: .; j_gene: TRBJ2-5
CDR3nt: TGTGCCAGCCGAGCGGGTATGTCTGGGGCCAACGTCCTGACTTTC; CDR3aa: CASRAGMSGANVLTF; abundance: .; v_gene: TRBV27; len: 15; d_gene: .; j_gene: TRBJ2-6
CDR3nt: TGTGCCAGCAGCTTAGGCGGGACTAGCGGGAGTCTCATCGGTGAGCAGTTCTTC; CDR3aa: CASSLGGTSGSLIGEQFF; abundance: .; v_gene: TRBV11-3; len: 18; d_gene: TRBD2; j_gene: TRBJ2-1
CDR3nt: TGCGCCAGCAGCCAAGGCAGGGTTATCTATGGCTACACCTTC; CDR3aa: CASSQGRVIYGYTF; abundance: .; v_gene: TRBV4-3; len: 14; d_gene: .; j_gene: TRBJ1-2
CDR3nt: TGTGCCAGCAGACCACAGAGCAATGGCTACACCTTC; CDR3aa: CASRPQSNGYTF; abundance: .; v_gene: TRBV27; len: 12; d_gene: .; j_gene: TRBJ1-2
CDR3nt: TGTGCCAGCAGTTTATCCCTTGGAGGGATCACCGGGGAGCTGTTTTTT; CDR3aa: CASSLSLGGITGELFF; abundance: few; v_gene: TRBV28; len: 16; d_gene: .; j_gene: TRBJ2-2
CDR3nt: TGTGCCAGCACTGGGACTAGCGGGAGGAACGAGCAGTACTTC; CDR3aa: CASTGTSGRNEQYF; abundance: .; v_gene: TRBV6-6; len: 14; d_gene: TRBD2; j_gene: TRBJ2-7
CDR3nt: TGTGCCAGCTCCCCGATGGACAGGGTTTATGAGCAGTTCTTC; CDR3aa: CASSPMDRVYEQFF; abundance: few; v_gene: TRBV7-3; len: 14; d_gene: TRBD1; j_gene: TRBJ2-1
CDR3nt: TGCGCCAGCAGCTTGGAGGGACTAGCGGAGGGGAAACGTTTCTACAATGAGCAGTTCTTC; CDR3aa: CASSLEGLAEGKRFYNEQFF; abundance: few; v_gene: TRBV5-1; len: 20; d_gene: TRBD2; j_gene: TRBJ2-1
CDR3nt: TGTGCCAGCAGCTTAACCGGTGTTTCCTACGAGCAGTACTTC; CDR3aa: CASSLTGVSYEQYF; abundance: few; v_gene: TRBV7-3; len: 14; d_gene: .; j_gene: TRBJ2-7
CDR3nt: TGTGCCAGCACCGTGGACAGGGGCTATGGCTACACCTTC; CDR3aa: CASTVDRGYGYTF; abundance: .; v_gene: TRBV21-1; len: 13; d_gene: .; j_gene: TRBJ1-2
CDR3nt: TGTGCCAGCTCAGCGATGACAGGGGACACAGATACGCAGTATTTT; CDR3aa: CASSAMTGDTDTQYF; abundance: .; v_gene: TRBV18; len: 15; d_gene: TRBD1; j_gene: TRBJ2-3
CDR3nt: TGTGCCATCAGGGGGACAGAGGTCTACGAGCAGTACTTC; CDR3aa: CAIRGTEVYEQYF; abundance: few; v_gene: TRBV10-3; len: 13; d_gene: TRBD1; j_gene: TRBJ2-7
CDR3nt: TGTGCCACCAGCGAAGACAGGGGGGCCTACGAGCAGTACTTC; CDR3aa: CATSEDRGAYEQYF; abundance: few; v_gene: TRBV15; len: 14; d_gene: TRBD1; j_gene: TRBJ2-7
CDR3nt: TGTGCCAGCAGCTTAGTCGGGAGGGCCGTAGAGACCCAGTACTTC; CDR3aa: CASSLVGRAVETQYF; abundance: few; v_gene: TRBV7-9; len: 15; d_gene: TRBD2; j_gene: TRBJ2-5
CDR3nt: TGCGCCAGCAGCTTGGTTGTCAGCGGCCCATATGGCTACACCTTC; CDR3aa: CASSLVVSGPYGYTF; abundance: .; v_gene: TRBV5-1; len: 15; d_gene: .; j_gene: TRBJ1-2
CDR3nt: TGCGCCAGCAGCTTGGAGGTTGTTAGCGGGACTGAGCAGTTCTTC; CDR3aa: CASSLEVVSGTEQFF; abundance: .; v_gene: TRBV5-1; len: 15; d_gene: TRBD2; j_gene: TRBJ2-1
CDR3nt: TGTGCCAGCAGCAAAGCTTCGCCTTCTTACGCTGAAGCTTTCTTT; CDR3aa: CASSKASPSYAEAFF; abundance: .; v_gene: TRBV13; len: 15; d_gene: .; j_gene: TRBJ1-1
CDR3nt: TGTGCCAGTAGTATATTGGGGAGAGAGTTGAGCACCGGGGAGCTGTTTTTT; CDR3aa: CASSILGRELSTGELFF; abundance: .; v_gene: TRBV19; len: 17; d_gene: .; j_gene: TRBJ2-2
CDR3nt: TGTGCCAGCAGCGTAGGGTTCACTTCCTATAATTCACCCCTCCACTTT; CDR3aa: CASSVGFTSYNSPLHF; abundance: few; v_gene: TRBV7-2; len: 16; d_gene: .; j_gene: TRBJ1-6
CDR3nt: TGTGCCAGCAGCCCGAACATACGGGAAAAGACCTACGAGCAGTACTTC; CDR3aa: CASSPNIREKTYEQYF; abundance: few; v_gene: TRBV7-9; len: 16; d_gene: .; j_gene: TRBJ2-7
CDR3nt: TGTGCCAGCAGCTCAGGACTAGCGGGAGTGAGGGACATTCAGTACTTC; CDR3aa: CASSSGLAGVRDIQYF; abundance: few; v_gene: TRBV7-9; len: 16; d_gene: TRBD2; j_gene: TRBJ2-4
CDR3nt: TGTGCCAGCAGCATATCAGCGGGAGGGACCTACAATGAGCAGTTCTTC; CDR3aa: CASSISAGGTYNEQFF; abundance: .; v_gene: TRBV4-2; len: 16; d_gene: TRBD2; j_gene: TRBJ2-1
CDR3nt: TGTGCCACCAGCAGAGATCAAGCCGCCTCAAACACTGAAGCTTTCTTT; CDR3aa: CATSRDQAASNTEAFF; abundance: .; v_gene: TRBV15; len: 16; d_gene: .; j_gene: TRBJ1-1
CDR3nt: TGTGCCTGGAAATCAGTGAACACTGAAGCTTTCTTT; CDR3aa: CAWKSVNTEAFF; abundance: .; v_gene: TRBV30; len: 12; d_gene: .; j_gene: TRBJ1-1
CDR3nt: TGTGCCAGCAGTTACTCGACACTAGCGGAGCAGTTCTTC; CDR3aa: CASSYSTLAEQFF; abundance: few; v_gene: TRBV6-5; len: 13; d_gene: TRBD2; j_gene: TRBJ2-1
CDR3nt: TGCAGCGTTGAAGAGGGGGGGTACGTATTTATGAACACTGAAGCTTTCTTT; CDR3aa: CSVEEGGYVFMNTEAFF; abundance: few; v_gene: TRBV29-1; len: 17; d_gene: .; j_gene: TRBJ1-1
CDR3nt: TGCGCCAGCAGCTTGGTTCTAGCGGGAGGTGCCGTCGGGGAGCTGTTTTTT; CDR3aa: CASSLVLAGGAVGELFF; abundance: .; v_gene: TRBV5-1; len: 17; d_gene: TRBD2; j_gene: TRBJ2-2
CDR3nt: TGCGCCAGCACCCCCCGGAGAGGGAACACTGAAGCTTTCTTT; CDR3aa: CASTPRRGNTEAFF; abundance: few; v_gene: TRBV5-1; len: 14; d_gene: .; j_gene: TRBJ1-1
CDR3nt: TGTGCCATCAGTCGGCGGGAGGTCACCGGGGAGCTGTTTTTT; CDR3aa: CAISRREVTGELFF; abundance: .; v_gene: TRBV10-3; len: 14; d_gene: TRBD2; j_gene: TRBJ2-2
CDR3nt: TGTGCCAGCAGCCAAGATGATAAGGGGTACGAGCAGTACTTC; CDR3aa: CASSQDDKGYEQYF; abundance: few; v_gene: TRBV4-2; len: 14; d_gene: .; j_gene: TRBJ2-7
CDR3nt: TGTGCCAGCAGCTTAGTGGCTGGCTCCTACGAGCAGTACTTC; CDR3aa: CASSLVAGSYEQYF; abundance: .; v_gene: TRBV11-2; len: 14; d_gene: .; j_gene: TRBJ2-7
CDR3nt: TGCAGCGTAAACAAGGAGGGACTAGCGGGAGTGGGTCGCCACGAGCAGTACTTC; CDR3aa: CSVNKEGLAGVGRHEQYF; abundance: few; v_gene: TRBV29-1; len: 18; d_gene: TRBD2; j_gene: TRBJ2-7
CDR3nt: TGTGCCTGTGGACACCGCGTTGGGGAGCAGTTCTTC; CDR3aa: CACGHRVGEQFF; abundance: .; v_gene: TRBV30; len: 12; d_gene: .; j_gene: TRBJ2-1
CDR3nt: TGTGCCATCAGCTGGACAGCCAACACCGGGGAGCTGTTTTTT; CDR3aa: CAISWTANTGELFF; abundance: few; v_gene: TRBV19; len: 14; d_gene: .; j_gene: TRBJ2-2
CDR3nt: TGTGCCAGCAGCCAAGTATTCCAGGAACAGTCCTATGGCTACACCTTC; CDR3aa: CASSQVFQEQSYGYTF; abundance: few; v_gene: TRBV4-2; len: 16; d_gene: .; j_gene: TRBJ1-2
CDR3nt: TGTGCCAGCAGTACCCCAGGGACAGGGAACGAGCAGTACTTC; CDR3aa: CASSTPGTGNEQYF; abundance: .; v_gene: TRBV28; len: 14; d_gene: TRBD1; j_gene: TRBJ2-7
CDR3nt: TGTGCCAGCTCCAGCAGGACTAGCGGCTACGAGCAGTACTTC; CDR3aa: CASSSRTSGYEQYF; abundance: few; v_gene: TRBV18; len: 14; d_gene: TRBD2; j_gene: TRBJ2-7
CDR3nt: TGTGCCAGCAGCAACCACCGACTAGCGGGGGTGAACACCGGGGAGCTGTTTTTT; CDR3aa: CASSNHRLAGVNTGELFF; abundance: .; v_gene: TRBV14; len: 18; d_gene: TRBD2; j_gene: TRBJ2-2
CDR3nt: TGTGCCAGCAGCCCGAGTCGATCCTACAATGAGCAGTTCTTC; CDR3aa: CASSPSRSYNEQFF; abundance: .; v_gene: TRBV7-3; len: 14; d_gene: .; j_gene: TRBJ2-1
CDR3nt: TGTGCCGGGGGGGGGTGCTGTTTTTTT; CDR3aa: CAGGGCCFF; abundance: .; v_gene: TRBV27; len: 9; d_gene: TRBD2; j_gene: TRBJ2-2